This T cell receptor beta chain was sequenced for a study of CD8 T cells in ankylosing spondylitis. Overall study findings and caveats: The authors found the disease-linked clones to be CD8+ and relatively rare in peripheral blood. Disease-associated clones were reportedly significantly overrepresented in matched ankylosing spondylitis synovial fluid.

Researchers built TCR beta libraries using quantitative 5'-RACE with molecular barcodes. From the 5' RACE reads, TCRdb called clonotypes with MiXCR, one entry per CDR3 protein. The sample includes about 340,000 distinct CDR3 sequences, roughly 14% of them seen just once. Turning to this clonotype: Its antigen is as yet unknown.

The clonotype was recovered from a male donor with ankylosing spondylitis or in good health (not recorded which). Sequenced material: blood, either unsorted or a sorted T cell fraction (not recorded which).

The CDR3 bases are TGCAGCGTTGAAGATCCTGGTCCAAGCACAGATACGCAGTATTTT. Translating it yields CSVEDPGPSTDTQYF. The chain joins TRBV29-1 to TRBJ2-3; D unclear. The CDR3 runs to 15 residues. The V and J ends lost 0 bases and 0 bases respectively, with 10 bases between them. CDR1 is SQVTM and CDR2 is ANQGSEA in the germline V gene.